Below, 2 T cell receptor beta chains from the same sample are listed, as sequenced in a study of T cells in Graves' hyperthyroidism and ophthalmopathy. There were TCR beta CDR3 regions amplified from RNA transcripts. The TCR CDR3 first-round RT-PCR relied on the HTBI primer set. TCRdb passed the multiplex PCR reads through MiXCR, listing each CDR3 protein once. The sample shows about 250,000 distinct CDR3 sequences, around 22% of them seen only once. Sequencing was done on a sample of blood. These receptor sequences come from a man aged 25-45 years with Graves' ophthalmopathy.

The rearrangement joins TRBV5-4 to TRBJ2-3; D not certain. Deletions cut 1 base from V and 0 bases from J, with 3 bases between. This CDR3 spans 13 amino acids. Germline V CDR1 and CDR2: SGHNT, YYREEE (reference sequence). The CDR3 nucleotides read TGTGCCAGCAGCTTGTGGAGCACAGATACGCAGTATTTT. Encoded protein: CASSLWSTDTQYF.

This clonotype was observed many times. The rearrangement uses TRBV2 and TRBJ2-7; 10 bases agree with TRBD1. Germline V gene data show CDR1 as SNHLY and CDR2 as FYNNEI. Trimming at V came to 4 bases and at J to 5 bases, leaving 11 bases not matched to a gene. The CDR3 runs 16 residues. The CDR3 DNA reads TGTGCCAGCAGTGCGCCCGGGGGGACAGGGGCCCACGAGCAGTACTTC. It encodes CASSAPGGTGAHEQYF.